This T cell receptor (beta chain) was sequenced during a study of CXCR3-negative and CXCR3-positive naive CD8 T cells. Study observations and caveats: Memory CD8+ cells showed much lower diversity, while both naive subsets displayed comparably high diversity.

The authors made the TRB cDNA libraries by 5' RACE using UMI labels. TCRdb reprocessed the 5' RACE reads; each CDR3 protein has one entry and no DNA is given. The sample table includes roughly 24,000 distinct CDR3 sequences. For this clonotype: Its specificity is unknown.

CDR3 length equals 13 residues. The V gene's germline CDR1 is LGHNA and CDR2 YNFKEQ. With 250,000 to 350,000 cells each, the CD8+ T cell subsets were individually sorted in triplicate. The V and J genes are TRBV4-2 and TRBJ2-1; TCRdb's D gene call, TRBD1, goes unchecked for lack of DNA. What was sequenced was memory CD8+ T cells from blood. The sequence derives from a human donor in good health. Some clones in this sample may be carry-over from other donors' samples. CDR3: CASSQADNSEQFF.